This TCR beta chain was captured by sequencing in a study of T cell changes during pregnancy in multiple sclerosis. This CDR3 has 15 residues. With 0 bases removed from V and 3 bases from J, the gap between germline ends came to 12 bases. Germline loops: CDR1 MNHEY, CDR2 SMNVEV (reference sequence). Some clones are missing from TCRdb's copy, which holds only in-frame ones; the method was immunoSEQ multiplex PCR. The sample lists about 93,000 clones; almost 95% were seen once. The clonotype comes from a female donor with multiple sclerosis, enrolled in a pregnancy study. The sequencing used peripheral blood, collected after pregnancy. The chain has TRBV27 and TRBJ2-7, with D possibly TRBD1 on 5 matching bases. CDR3 region: CASSLSTDRNYEQYF. The CDR3 DNA sequence: TGTGCCAGCAGTTTATCGACAGATCGGAACTACGAGCAGTACTTC.